This TCR beta chain was recorded in a study of blood T cells in healthy people across ages. Unmatched junction bases numbered 8, after V lost 5 bases and J lost 7 bases. Germline lookup yields CDR1 MNHEY and CDR2 SMNVEV (reference sequence). The length of the CDR3 is 14 residues. Primers used in a second PCR of roughly 6 to 12 cycles were a sample-barcoded 5' primer and a J-beta primer mix. TCRdb reprocessed the 5' RACE reads via MiXCR and lists one record per CDR3 protein. The table has about 720,000 distinct CDR3 sequences, about 24% seen once. The rearrangement uses TRBV27 and TRBJ2-1; 7 bases align to TRBD1. This receptor was obtained from a man in his 70s in good health. Sample: blood. The DNA of the CDR3 is TGTGCCAGCAGTACCTTGGGACAGCCTAATGAGCAGTTCTTC. This codes for CASSTLGQPNEQFF.